Listed below are T cell receptor beta chains from one sample, sequenced in a study of T cell responses to AZD1222 COVID-19 vaccine. Some clones are missing from TCRdb's copy, which holds only in-frame ones; the method was immunoSEQ multiplex PCR. Among 95,000 to 150,000 clones listed, about nine tenths were seen once. The sample here was peripheral blood, taken on day 0 of AZD1222 vaccination. These TCRs come from an adult in good health. Each CDR3 is given with its conserved first and last residue.

TRBV27	TRBJ2-7	CASSPRTSGVGEQYF
TRBV28	TRBJ2-7	CASSLGGTYEQYF
TRBV5-1	TRBJ2-7	CASSSSYEQYF
TRBV19	TRBJ1-5	CASSIGVLAQHF
TRBV7-6	TRBJ2-7	CASSSGGGREQYF
TRBV5-1	TRBJ2-7	CASSLDWGPTYEQYF
TRBV25-1	TRBJ2-6	CASSASWSGANVLTF
TRBV10-3	TRBJ2-1	CAISYRDEQFF
TRBV7-2	TRBJ1-2	CASSLAGDYGYTF
TRBV7-7	TRBJ1-4	CASSPAFFEKLFF
TRBV28	TRBJ2-7	CASTQTGRTYEQYF
TRBV19	TRBJ2-7	CASSISQGHYEQYF
TRBV4-1	TRBJ1-2	CASSQDLGTNYGYTF
TRBV3-1/TRBV3-2	TRBJ2-1	CASSGTRDYNEQFF
TRBV6-5	TRBJ1-1	CASSTGGKYEAFF
TRBV4-3	TRBJ2-1	CASSLGQGASDEQFF
TRBV27	TRBJ2-1	CASSPGLAGAHSYNEQFF
TRBV10-3	TRBJ1-2	CAISESGQVYGYTF
TRBV7-9	TRBJ2-5	CASSRGTVQETQYF
TRBV25-1	TRBJ2-7	CASTPSLAGSYEQYF
TRBV5-1	TRBJ1-3	CASSLEYPGNTIYF
TRBV6-5	TRBJ1-1	CASSYSEELNTEAFF
TRBV11-2	TRBJ2-1	CASSLNNEQFF
TRBV6-1	TRBJ2-2	CASSERGLAANTGELFF
TRBV2	TRBJ1-6	CASSEFGTGNNSPLHF
TRBV5-6	TRBJ2-2	CASSPPSGELFF
TRBV6-6	TRBJ1-1	CASSPREFAPLGTEAFF
TRBV28	TRBJ2-7	CASSLTVNRREQYF
TRBV18	TRBJ1-1	CASSQGIEAFF
TRBV10-3	TRBJ2-7	CAIKGGGPTSGEQYF
TRBV4-3	TRBJ1-5	CASSEQWDSNQPQHF
TRBV5-6	TRBJ2-5	CASSLGGSAAQYF
TRBV4-1	TRBJ2-5	CASSQGGLAGVETQYF
TRBV5-4	TRBJ2-1	CASSLVGLITNEQFF
TRBV4-1	TRBJ2-7	CASSQRQGGSYEQYF
TRBV5-1	TRBJ2-2	CATGPSDITGELFF
TRBV7-8	TRBJ2-3	CASSLGSAGLADTQYF
TRBV6-1	TRBJ2-7	CASSNSGSFYEQYF
TRBV30	TRBJ1-1	CAWRAGLTEAFF
TRBV5-1	TRBJ1-1	CASRGSMSGTEAFF
TRBV6-5	TRBJ2-7	CASSLASGGVYEQYF
TRBV6-6	TRBJ2-7	CASGSPSVSEQYF
TRBV30	TRBJ2-1	CAWRRAARYNEQFF
TRBV4-1	TRBJ2-1	CASSQGNPRGDNEQFF
TRBV12-3/TRBV12-4	TRBJ1-2	CASTAQGGSGYTF